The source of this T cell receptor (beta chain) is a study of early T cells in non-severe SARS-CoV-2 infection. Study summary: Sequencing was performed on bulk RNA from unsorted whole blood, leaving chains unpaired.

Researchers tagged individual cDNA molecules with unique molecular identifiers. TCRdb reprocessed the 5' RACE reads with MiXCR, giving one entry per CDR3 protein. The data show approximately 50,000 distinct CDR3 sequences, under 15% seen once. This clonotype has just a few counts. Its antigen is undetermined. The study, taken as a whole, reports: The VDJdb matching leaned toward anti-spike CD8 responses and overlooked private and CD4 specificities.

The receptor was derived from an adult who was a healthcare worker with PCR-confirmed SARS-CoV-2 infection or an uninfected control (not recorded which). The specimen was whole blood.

The CDR3 DNA sequence: TGTGCCAGCAGCATAAATCAAATCACCGGGGAGCTGTTTTTT. Amino acids: CASSINQITGELFF. The chain has TRBV7-9 and TRBJ2-2; D not certain. Trimming took off 5 bases at V and 4 bases at J, with 11 bases between the two ends. The CDR3 extends over 14 amino acids. Germline V lookup: CDR1 SEHNR, CDR2 FQNEAQ (reference sequence). Full variable domain (remainder filled in from reference TRBV7-9 and TRBJ2-2): DTGVSQNPRHKITKRGQNVTFRCDPISEHNRLYWYRQTLGQGPEFLTYFQNEAQLEKSRLLSDRFSAERPKGSFSTLEIQRTEQGDSAMYLCASSINQITGELFFGEGSRLTVL.